Sequencing of this T cell receptor (beta chain) was carried out in a study of sequential checkpoint blockade in melanoma. About the research overall: Patients were randomized 1:1 to nivolumab-then-ipilimumab or ipilimumab-then-nivolumab first-line. DNA from 91 pretreatment tumor samples underwent TCRβ immunosequencing. Study-level points and caveats: Patients with week-13 increases in T-cell fraction and clonality benefited about 30 times more often.

To note about this clone: Its antigen is unidentified.

CDR1 SGHDN and CDR2 FVKESK come from the germline V gene. The length of the CDR3 is 14 residues. The junction had 0 bases not matched to a gene; V was cut back by 2 bases and J by 3 bases. Treatment reported: randomized to nivolumab then ipilimumab (arm A) or the reverse (arm B). Profiled with immunoSEQ multiplex PCR; TCRdb holds only in-frame clones, not every one. The profile shows over 5,000 clones, 25% to 30% of them singletons. Specimen: tumor tissue (inferred from file names), collected from a patient given nivolumab and ipilimumab in sequence. This clonotype was sampled from a human donor with melanoma. The rearrangement links TRBV14 to TRBJ2-3, with 9 bases that match TRBD2. This CDR3 is CASSQLAGTDTQYF. DNA of the CDR3: TGTGCCAGCAGCCAACTAGCGGGAACAGATACGCAGTATTTT.